This T cell receptor (beta chain) was obtained from a study of T cell clusters in autoimmune cytopenias. Across the study: A median age of 59 years and mean of approximately 50 years characterized healthy donor controls.

The CDR3 has 15 residues. Germline CDR1 reads LNHDA; CDR2 reads SQIVND (reference sequence). TRB was amplified by touch-down multiplex PCR, primer pools A and B combined. TCRdb reworked the multiplex PCR reads into one entry per CDR3 protein, no DNA. The record lists around 5,000 distinct CDR3 sequences, of which the ten most abundant hold about half. Some 40,000 genome equivalents of blood DNA were amplified for TRB. With respect to this clonotype: What it binds is unknown.

Study findings and constraints: Healthy donors had approximately 3.3-fold more exclusive TRB clusters than active autoimmune hepatitis patients.

These data are also associated with another study on T cell repertoires in aging, cancer and after chemotherapy. That work contributes: Compared with age-matched healthy donors, untreated hematological or solid cancer patients showed higher blood TCR clonality. Immunological memory after chemotherapy cannot be judged from the repertoire data.

The sequence came from a human donor in good health. V usage is TRBV19 and J usage is TRBJ2-5; TCRdb gives TRBD2 as the D gene, but with no DNA this cannot be confirmed. Sample: peripheral blood. CDR3: CASSLPSGSSETQYF. The whole variable domain, filled in from reference TRBV19 and TRBJ2-5, reads DGGITQSPKYLFRKEGQNVTLSCEQNLNHDAMYWYRQDPGQGLRLIYYSQIVNDFQKGDIAEGYSVSREKKESFPLTVTSAQKNPTAFYLCASSLPSGSSETQYFGPGTRLLVL.